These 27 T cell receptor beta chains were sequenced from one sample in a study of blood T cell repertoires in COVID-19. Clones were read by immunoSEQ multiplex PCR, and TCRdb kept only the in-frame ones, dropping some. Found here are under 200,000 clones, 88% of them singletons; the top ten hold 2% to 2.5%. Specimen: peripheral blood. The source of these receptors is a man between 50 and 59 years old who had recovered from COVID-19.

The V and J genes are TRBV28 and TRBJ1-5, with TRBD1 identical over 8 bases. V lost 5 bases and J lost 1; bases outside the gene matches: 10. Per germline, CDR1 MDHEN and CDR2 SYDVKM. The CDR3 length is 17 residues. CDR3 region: CASSILSRGLSNQPQHF. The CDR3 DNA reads TGTGCCAGCAGTATCCTGAGCAGGGGGCTAAGCAATCAGCCCCAGCATTTT.

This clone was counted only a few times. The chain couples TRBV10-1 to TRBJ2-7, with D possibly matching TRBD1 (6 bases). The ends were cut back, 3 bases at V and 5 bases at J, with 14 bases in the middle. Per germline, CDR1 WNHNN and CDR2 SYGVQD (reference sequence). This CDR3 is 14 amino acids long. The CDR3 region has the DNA TGCGCCAGCAGTGACCCGCACAGGGTCCACGAGCAGTACTTC. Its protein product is CASSDPHRVHEQYF.

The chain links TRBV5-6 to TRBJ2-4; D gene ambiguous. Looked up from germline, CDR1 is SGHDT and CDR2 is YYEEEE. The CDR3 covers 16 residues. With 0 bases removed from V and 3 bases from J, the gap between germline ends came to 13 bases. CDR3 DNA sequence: TGTGCCAGCAGCTTGGCTGCAACTGAAAGCAAAAACATTCAGTACTTC. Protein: CASSLAATESKNIQYF.

CDR3 coding DNA: TGTGCCAGCAGCAAAGGGGACAGACTTCACAATGAGCAGTTCTTC. It yields the protein CASSKGDRLHNEQFF. V and J are TRBV21-1 and TRBJ2-1; TRBD1, as called in the table, went unchecked against the DNA. TRBV21-1 is listed as a pseudogene. The CDR3 contains 15 residues.

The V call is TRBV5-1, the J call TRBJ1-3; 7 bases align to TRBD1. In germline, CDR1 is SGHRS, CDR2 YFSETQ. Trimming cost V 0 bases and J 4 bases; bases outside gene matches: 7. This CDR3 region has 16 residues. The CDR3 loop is CASSLAGTASGNTIYF. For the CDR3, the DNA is TGCGCCAGCAGCTTGGCCGGGACAGCCTCGGGAAACACCATATATTTT. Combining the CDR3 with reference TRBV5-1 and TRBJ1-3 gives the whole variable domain KAGVTQTPRYLIKTRGQQVTLSCSPISGHRSVSWYQQTPGQGLQFLFEYFSETQRNKGNFPGRFSGRQFSNSRSEMNVSTLELGDSALYLCASSLAGTASGNTIYFGEGSWLTVV.

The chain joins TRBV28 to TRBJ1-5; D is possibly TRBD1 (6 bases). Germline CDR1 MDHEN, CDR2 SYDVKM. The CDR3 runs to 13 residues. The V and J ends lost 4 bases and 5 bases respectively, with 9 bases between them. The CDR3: CASSSQGDQPQHF. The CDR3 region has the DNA TGTGCCAGCAGTTCACAGGGAGATCAGCCCCAGCATTTT. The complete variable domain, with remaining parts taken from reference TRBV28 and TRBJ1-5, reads DVKVTQSSRYLVKRTGEKVFLECVQDMDHENMFWYRQDPGLGLRLIYFSYDVKMKEKGDIPEGYSVSREKKERFSLILESASTNQTSMYLCASSSQGDQPQHFGDGTRLSIL.

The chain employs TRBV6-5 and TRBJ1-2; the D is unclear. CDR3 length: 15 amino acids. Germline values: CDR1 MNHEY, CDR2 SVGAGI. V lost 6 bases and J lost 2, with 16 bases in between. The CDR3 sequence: CASSPLGNSNYGYTF. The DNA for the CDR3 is TGTGCCAGCAGCCCCCTCGGGAATTCGAACTATGGCTACACCTTC.

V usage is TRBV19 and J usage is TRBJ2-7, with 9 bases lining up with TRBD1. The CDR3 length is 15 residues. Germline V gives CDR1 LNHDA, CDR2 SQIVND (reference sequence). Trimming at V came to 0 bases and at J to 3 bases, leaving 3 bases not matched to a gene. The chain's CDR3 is CASSIEADRGYEQYF. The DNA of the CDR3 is TGTGCCAGTAGTATAGAGGCGGACAGGGGCTACGAGCAGTACTTC.

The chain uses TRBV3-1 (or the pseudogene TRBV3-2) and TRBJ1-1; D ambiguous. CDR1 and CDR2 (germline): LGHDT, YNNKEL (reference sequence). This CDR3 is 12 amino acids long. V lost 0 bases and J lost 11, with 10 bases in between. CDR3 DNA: TGTGCCAGCAGCCAAGAGCAGAGGGTGGCTTTCTTT. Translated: CASSQEQRVAFF.

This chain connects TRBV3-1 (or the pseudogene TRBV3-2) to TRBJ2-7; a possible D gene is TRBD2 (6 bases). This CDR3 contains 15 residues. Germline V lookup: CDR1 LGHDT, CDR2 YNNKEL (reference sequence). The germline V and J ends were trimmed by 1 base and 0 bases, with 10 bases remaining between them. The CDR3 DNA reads TGTGCCAGCAGCCAAGGGGGCGGGGCCTCCTACGAGCAGTACTTC. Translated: CASSQGGGASYEQYF.

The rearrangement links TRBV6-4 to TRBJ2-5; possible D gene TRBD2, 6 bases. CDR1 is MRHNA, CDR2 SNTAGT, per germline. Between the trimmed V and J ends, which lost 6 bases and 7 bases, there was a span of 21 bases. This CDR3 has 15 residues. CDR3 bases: TGTGCCAGCAGCCCGGGACTGACGGGCGGCGGGACCCAGTACTTC. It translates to CASSPGLTGGGTQYF.

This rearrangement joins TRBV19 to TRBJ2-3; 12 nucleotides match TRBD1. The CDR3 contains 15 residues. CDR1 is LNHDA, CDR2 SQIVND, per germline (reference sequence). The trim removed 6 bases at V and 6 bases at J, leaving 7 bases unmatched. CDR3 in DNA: TGTGCCAGTAGCCCCGGGACAGGGGGCTGGGATACGCAGTATTTT. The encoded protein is CASSPGTGGWDTQYF.

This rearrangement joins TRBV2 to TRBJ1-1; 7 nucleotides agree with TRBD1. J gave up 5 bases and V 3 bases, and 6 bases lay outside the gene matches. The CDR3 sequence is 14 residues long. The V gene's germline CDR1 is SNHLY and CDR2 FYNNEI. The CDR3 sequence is CASSDTGAGTEAFF. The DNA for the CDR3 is TGTGCCAGCAGTGATACAGGGGCAGGGACTGAAGCTTTCTTT.

The CDR3 here is CASSTLAGATETQYF. The CDR3 region has the DNA TGTGCCAGCAGTACCCTAGCGGGGGCCACGGAGACCCAGTACTTC. This rearrangement joins TRBV6-2 or TRBV6-3 to TRBJ2-5; 10 positions agree with TRBD2. The J segment lost 5 bases and the V segment lost 5 bases, leaving 8 bases of the junction unmatched. CDR1 and CDR2 (germline): MNHEY, SVGEGT. There are 15 residues in the CDR3.

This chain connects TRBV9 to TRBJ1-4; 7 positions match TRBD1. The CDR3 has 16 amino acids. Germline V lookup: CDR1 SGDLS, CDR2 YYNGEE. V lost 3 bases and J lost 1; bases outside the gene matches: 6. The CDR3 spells CASSAGTALTNEKLFF. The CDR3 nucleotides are TGTGCCAGCAGCGCCGGGACAGCCTTAACTAATGAAAAACTGTTTTTT.

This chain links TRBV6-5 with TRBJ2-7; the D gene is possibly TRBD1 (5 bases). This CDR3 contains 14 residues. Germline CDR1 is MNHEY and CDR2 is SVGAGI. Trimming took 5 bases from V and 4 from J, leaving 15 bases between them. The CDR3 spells CASSPQGPGYEQYF. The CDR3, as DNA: TGTGCCAGCAGTCCCCAGGGCCCAGGTTACGAGCAGTACTTC.

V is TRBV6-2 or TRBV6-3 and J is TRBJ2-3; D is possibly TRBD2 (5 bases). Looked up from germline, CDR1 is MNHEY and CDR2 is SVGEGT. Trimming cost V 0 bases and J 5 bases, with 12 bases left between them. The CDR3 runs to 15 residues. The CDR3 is CASSYSNGVRDTQYF. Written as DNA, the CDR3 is TGTGCCAGCAGTTACTCGAACGGGGTTCGAGATACGCAGTATTTT.

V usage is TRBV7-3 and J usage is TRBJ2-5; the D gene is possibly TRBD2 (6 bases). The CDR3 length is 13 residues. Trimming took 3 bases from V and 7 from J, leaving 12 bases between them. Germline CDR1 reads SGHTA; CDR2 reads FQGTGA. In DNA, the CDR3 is TGTGCCAGCAGCTTGCGCGCGGAGGGGACCCAGTACTTC. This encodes CASSLRAEGTQYF.

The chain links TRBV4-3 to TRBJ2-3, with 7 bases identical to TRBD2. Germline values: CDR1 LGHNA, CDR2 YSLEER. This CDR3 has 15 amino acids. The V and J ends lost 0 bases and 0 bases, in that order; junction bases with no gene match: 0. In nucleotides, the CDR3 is TGCGCCAGCAGCCAAGAGGGACTAAGCACAGATACGCAGTATTTT. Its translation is CASSQEGLSTDTQYF.

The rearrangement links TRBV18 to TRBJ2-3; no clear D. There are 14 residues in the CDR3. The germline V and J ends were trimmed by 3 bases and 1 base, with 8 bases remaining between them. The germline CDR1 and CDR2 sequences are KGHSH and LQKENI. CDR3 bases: TGTGCCAGCTCACCCGCGATTGGCACAGATACGCAGTATTTT. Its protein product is CASSPAIGTDTQYF.

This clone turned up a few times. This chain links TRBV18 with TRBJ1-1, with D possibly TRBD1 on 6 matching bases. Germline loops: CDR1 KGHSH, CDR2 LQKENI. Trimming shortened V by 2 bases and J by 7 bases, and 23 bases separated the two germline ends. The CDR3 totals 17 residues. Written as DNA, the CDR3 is TGTGCCAGCTCACCAATTCAACTCGGGGGGAAACAGGGTGAAGCTTTCTTT. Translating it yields CASSPIQLGGKQGEAFF.

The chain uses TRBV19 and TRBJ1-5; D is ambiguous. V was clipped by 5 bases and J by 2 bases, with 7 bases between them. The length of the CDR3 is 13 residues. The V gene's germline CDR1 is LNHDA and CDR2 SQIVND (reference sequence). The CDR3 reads CASSEAGNQPQHF. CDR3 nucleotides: TGTGCCAGTAGTGAAGCGGGCAATCAGCCCCAGCATTTT.

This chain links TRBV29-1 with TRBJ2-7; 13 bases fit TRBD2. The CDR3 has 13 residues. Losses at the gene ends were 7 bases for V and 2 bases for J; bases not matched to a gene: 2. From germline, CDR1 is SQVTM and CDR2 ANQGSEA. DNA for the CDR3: TGCAGCGCAGGACTAGCGGGGGCCTACGAGCAGTACTTC. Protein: CSAGLAGAYEQYF.

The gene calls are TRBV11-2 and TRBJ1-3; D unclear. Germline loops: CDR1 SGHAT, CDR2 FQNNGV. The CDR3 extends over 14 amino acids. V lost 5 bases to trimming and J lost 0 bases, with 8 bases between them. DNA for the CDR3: TGTGCCAGCAGCCAAACATTCTCTGGAAACACCATATATTTT. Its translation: CASSQTFSGNTIYF.

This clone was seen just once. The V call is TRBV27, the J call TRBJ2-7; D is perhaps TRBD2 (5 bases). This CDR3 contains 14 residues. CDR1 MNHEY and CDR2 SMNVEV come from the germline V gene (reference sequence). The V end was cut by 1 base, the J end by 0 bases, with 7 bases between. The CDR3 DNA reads TGTGCCAGCAGTTTATTAGCGACCTCCTACGAGCAGTACTTC. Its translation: CASSLLATSYEQYF.

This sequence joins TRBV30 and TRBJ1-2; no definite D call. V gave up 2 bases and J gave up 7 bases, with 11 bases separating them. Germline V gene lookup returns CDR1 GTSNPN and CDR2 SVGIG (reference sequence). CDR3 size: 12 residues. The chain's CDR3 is CAWSRLDPGYTF. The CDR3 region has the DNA TGTGCCTGGAGTCGACTGGATCCTGGCTACACCTTC.

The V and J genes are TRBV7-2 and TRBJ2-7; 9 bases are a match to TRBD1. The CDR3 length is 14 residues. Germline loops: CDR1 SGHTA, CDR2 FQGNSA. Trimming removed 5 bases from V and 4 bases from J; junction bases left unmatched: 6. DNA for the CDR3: TGTGCCAGCAGCGCCACAGGGGGCGGATACGAGCAGTACTTC. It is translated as CASSATGGGYEQYF.